These 29 T cell receptor beta chains originate from one sample sequenced in a study of blood T cell repertoires in COVID-19. Repertoires were generated with immunoSEQ multiplex PCR, while TCRdb's copy carries only in-frame clones and drops some. The sample has 130,000 to 150,000 clones, 70% to 90% seen once. The source material was peripheral blood. Receptor source: a woman aged 55-70 years with COVID-19, enrolled during active disease.

V and J are TRBV7-9 and TRBJ1-4, with D unclear. V lost 5 bases to trimming and J lost 4 bases, with 14 bases between them. Germline V lookup: CDR1 SEHNR, CDR2 FQNEAQ (reference sequence). The length of the CDR3 is 15 residues. DNA for the CDR3: TGTGCCAGCAGCCTATCCCGAGGAGGTAATGAAAAACTGTTTTTT. Amino acids: CASSLSRGGNEKLFF. The entire variable domain, with the rest obtained from reference TRBV7-9 and TRBJ1-4, is as follows: DTGVSQNPRHKITKRGQNVTFRCDPISEHNRLYWYRQTLGQGPEFLTYFQNEAQLEKSRLLSDRFSAERPKGSFSTLEIQRTEQGDSAMYLCASSLSRGGNEKLFFGSGTQLSVL.

CDR3 sequence: CASSLGNYEQYF. The CDR3 DNA reads as TGTGCCAGCAGCTTAGGTAACTACGAGCAGTACTTC. V is TRBV13 and J is TRBJ2-7; the D is unclear. In germline, CDR1 is PRHDT, CDR2 FYEKMQ (reference sequence). The CDR3 has 12 residues. Trimming removed 0 bases at V and 3 bases at J, with 3 bases between.

The chain joins TRBV20-1 to TRBJ2-7; D call uncertain. Per the germline V gene, CDR1 is DFQATT and CDR2 is SNEGSKA (reference sequence). Trimming took 3 bases from V and 5 from J, leaving 17 bases between them. The CDR3 loop spans 14 amino acids. CDR3 amino acids: CSASAMSAAHEQYF. The DNA for the CDR3 is TGCAGTGCTAGTGCTATGAGCGCTGCCCACGAGCAGTACTTC.

The chain couples TRBV5-1 to TRBJ2-5; D perhaps matches TRBD1 (5 bases). Germline-derived CDR1 and CDR2 are SGHRS and YFSETQ. The V and J ends lost 4 bases and 4 bases respectively, with 17 bases between them. This CDR3 spans 15 amino acids. The CDR3 here is CASSQSRGEGETQYF. DNA of the CDR3: TGCGCCAGCAGCCAATCTAGGGGTGAAGGAGAGACCCAGTACTTC.

This rearrangement joins TRBV9 to TRBJ2-4; TRBD1 matches at 9 bases. There are 16 residues in the CDR3. Germline V lookup: CDR1 SGDLS, CDR2 YYNGEE. Germline trimming cut 6 bases from V and 9 bases from J; bases unmatched to any gene: 16. The CDR3 coding sequence is TGTGCCAGCACCAAAGAGGCCGGGACAGGGAGGGGCATTCAGTACTTC. Protein: CASTKEAGTGRGIQYF.

The genes are TRBV5-1 and TRBJ1-3, with 8 bases that match TRBD1. The CDR3 loop spans 16 amino acids. Trimming took 0 bases from V and 4 from J; bases not matched to a gene: 6. Per germline, CDR1 SGHRS and CDR2 YFSETQ. CDR3 sequence (DNA): TGCGCCAGCAGCTTGGATCAGGGGGCTGGAGGAAACACCATATATTTT. Translated: CASSLDQGAGGNTIYF. Combining the CDR3 with reference TRBV5-1 and TRBJ1-3 gives the whole variable domain KAGVTQTPRYLIKTRGQQVTLSCSPISGHRSVSWYQQTPGQGLQFLFEYFSETQRNKGNFPGRFSGRQFSNSRSEMNVSTLELGDSALYLCASSLDQGAGGNTIYFGEGSWLTVV.

The chain joins TRBV7-9 to TRBJ2-5; 9 bases fit TRBD2. The CDR3 consists of 16 residues. The germline CDR1 and CDR2 sequences are SEHNR and FQNEAQ (reference sequence). The junction had 9 bases not matched to a gene; V was cut back by 0 bases and J by 7 bases. CDR3 sequence: CASSLAGAGGQWTQYF. The DNA of the CDR3 is TGTGCCAGCAGCTTAGCTGGAGCGGGGGGCCAATGGACCCAGTACTTC. Supplemented by reference TRBV7-9 and TRBJ2-5, the full variable domain reads DTGVSQNPRHKITKRGQNVTFRCDPISEHNRLYWYRQTLGQGPEFLTYFQNEAQLEKSRLLSDRFSAERPKGSFSTLEIQRTEQGDSAMYLCASSLAGAGGQWTQYFGPGTRLLVL.

This clone has only one observation. The chain couples TRBV19 to TRBJ2-1; D is unresolved. V lost 3 bases, J lost 6 bases, and 9 bases lay in between. The CDR3 is 13 residues long. In germline, CDR1 is LNHDA, CDR2 SQIVND (reference sequence). CDR3 nucleotides: TGTGCCAGTAGTATTAGCACATTCAATGAGCAGTTCTTC. It yields the protein CASSISTFNEQFF.

The gene calls are TRBV14 and TRBJ1-4, with 9 nucleotides matching TRBD1. The germline V gene has CDR1 SGHDN and CDR2 FVKESK. The CDR3 contains 16 residues. With V trimmed by 1 base and J by 7 bases, 7 bases remained unmatched. CDR3 nucleotide sequence: TGTGCCAGCAGCCAAGCACCGGGACAGGGTGTTGAAAAACTGTTTTTT. This gives the protein CASSQAPGQGVEKLFF.

V is TRBV3-1 (or the pseudogene TRBV3-2) and J is TRBJ1-5; D uncertain. Germline values: CDR1 LGHDT, CDR2 YNNKEL (reference sequence). This CDR3 has 15 amino acids. The V gene lost 4 bases and the J gene lost 2 bases, with 12 bases spanning the gap. CDR3 in amino acids: CASSPRAQGNQPQHF. The CDR3 DNA sequence: TGTGCCAGCAGCCCGCGGGCCCAGGGCAATCAGCCCCAGCATTTT.

Concerning this clone itself: The same CDR3 also results from other DNA sequences found in this sample. V and J are TRBV5-1 and TRBJ1-1; 7 nucleotides line up with TRBD1. V trimming: 4 bases; J trimming: 0 bases; junction bases outside the gene matches: 0. Germline CDR1 SGHRS, CDR2 YFSETQ. This CDR3 region has 13 residues. In DNA form, the CDR3 reads TGCGCCAGCAGCGACAGGGTGAACACTGAAGCTTTCTTT. Residues: CASSDRVNTEAFF.

V usage is TRBV6-1 and J usage is TRBJ2-7; 7 bases map to TRBD2. The germline V gene encodes CDR1 MNHNS and CDR2 SASEGT. The J segment lost 3 bases and the V segment lost 2 bases, leaving 10 bases of the junction unmatched. The length of the CDR3 is 16 residues. CDR3 sequence reads: CASSEPPQRGIYEQYF. In DNA form, the CDR3 reads TGTGCCAGCAGTGAACCCCCCCAGCGGGGCATCTACGAGCAGTACTTC.

This sequence joins TRBV7-9 and TRBJ2-3; D not certain. Trimming shortened V by 1 base and J by 2 bases, and 7 bases separated the two germline ends. This CDR3 contains 14 residues. Per the germline V gene, CDR1 is SEHNR and CDR2 is FQNEAQ (reference sequence). CDR3 nucleotide sequence: TGTGCCAGCAGCTTAGAATTAGACACAGATACGCAGTATTTT. Residues: CASSLELDTDTQYF.

V and J are TRBV6-1 and TRBJ2-7, with TRBD2 matching 7 bases. V was pared by 3 bases and J by 2 bases, with 7 bases of the junction left unmatched. The CDR3 loop spans 15 amino acids. Germline lookup yields CDR1 MNHNS and CDR2 SASEGT. The DNA for the CDR3 is TGTGCCAGCAGTGAGACCCTAGCGGAGGCCTACGAGCAGTACTTC. Translated, it gives CASSETLAEAYEQYF.

The V call is TRBV27, the J call TRBJ1-1; D ambiguous. CDR3 length equals 15 residues. The V and J ends lost 3 bases and 5 bases respectively, with 16 bases between them. CDR1 MNHEY and CDR2 SMNVEV come from the germline V gene (reference sequence). CDR3 in amino acids: CASSFSGTRGTEAFF. As DNA, the CDR3 is TGTGCCAGCAGTTTTTCGGGAACCCGAGGGACTGAAGCTTTCTTT.

A single count supports this clone. The chain couples TRBV18 to TRBJ2-5, with TRBD1 as a possible D gene (5 bases). CDR3 size: 15 residues. With 5 bases removed from V and 3 bases from J, the gap between germline ends came to 16 bases. Per the germline V gene, CDR1 is KGHSH and CDR2 is LQKENI. Written as DNA, the CDR3 is TGTGCCAGCTCAAGAAGCAGGGTAGTTGAAGAGACCCAGTACTTC. This translates into CASSRSRVVEETQYF.

V gene TRBV6-6 combines with J gene TRBJ1-3; unclear D gene. The CDR3 consists of 15 residues. V lost 5 bases and J 0 bases, leaving 11 bases between the germline ends. Germline lookup yields CDR1 MNHNY and CDR2 SVGAGI (reference sequence). The chain's CDR3 is CASSDTRSSGNTIYF. CDR3 in DNA: TGTGCCAGCAGTGACACCCGAAGCTCTGGAAACACCATATATTTT.

The count of this clone is one. The genes are TRBV6-2 or TRBV6-3 and TRBJ1-2; D gene ambiguous. This CDR3 contains 14 residues. Germline CDR1 reads MNHEY; CDR2 reads SVGEGT. V shed 6 bases and J shed 0 bases, with 11 bases lying between them. The CDR3 reads CASRPFPANYGYTF. The CDR3 coding sequence is TGTGCCAGCAGGCCTTTCCCGGCTAACTATGGCTACACCTTC.

This clone appeared a few times. The chain carries TRBV20-1 and TRBJ2-7; D is possibly TRBD2 (5 bases). Germline V lookup: CDR1 DFQATT, CDR2 SNEGSKA (reference sequence). V shed 5 bases and J shed 7 bases, with 9 bases lying between them. CDR3 size: 10 residues. The CDR3 DNA is TGCAGTGCTCAATGGGAGGAGCAGTACTTC. Amino acid sequence: CSAQWEEQYF.

The chain links TRBV19 to TRBJ2-7; TRBD1 aligns across 7 bases. The germline V gene encodes CDR1 LNHDA and CDR2 SQIVND (reference sequence). Trimming cost V 4 bases and J 3 bases; bases outside gene matches: 3. CDR3 size: 13 residues. The chain's CDR3 is CASSTGTDYEQYF. In nucleotides, the CDR3 is TGTGCCAGTAGTACTGGGACAGACTACGAGCAGTACTTC.

V usage is TRBV25-1 and J usage is TRBJ2-5; the match to TRBD2 covers 12 bases. The J segment lost 0 bases and the V segment lost 3 bases, leaving 2 bases of the junction unmatched. CDR3 size: 16 residues. Germline V CDR1 and CDR2: MGHDK, SYGVNS. CDR3 region: CASSDLAGGYQETQYF. CDR3 DNA: TGTGCCAGCAGTGATCTAGCGGGGGGGTACCAAGAGACCCAGTACTTC.

The chain joins TRBV6-2 or TRBV6-3 to TRBJ2-5; D is possibly TRBD1 (6 bases). The germline gives CDR1 MNHEY, CDR2 SVGEGT. The CDR3 is 17 residues long. The V end was cut by 6 bases, the J end by 2 bases, with 22 bases between. The DNA for the CDR3 is TGTGCCAGCAGCCTTAACCTGGACAGTTTCGCGCAAGAGACCCAGTACTTC. Its protein product is CASSLNLDSFAQETQYF.

This chain uses TRBV29-1 with TRBJ2-7, with 9 nucleotides matching TRBD1. The length of the CDR3 is 14 residues. With 6 bases clipped from V and 1 base from J, the junction kept 7 bases outside the gene matches. Germline loops: CDR1 SQVTM, CDR2 ANQGSEA. The chain's CDR3 is CSVLDRGKSYEQYF. As DNA, the CDR3 is TGCAGCGTCCTCGACAGGGGGAAATCCTACGAGCAGTACTTC.

The gene calls are TRBV5-6 and TRBJ2-2, with 7 bases identical to TRBD1. Germline-derived CDR1 and CDR2 are SGHDT and YYEEEE. V dropped 3 bases and J dropped 8; count of bases not matched to a gene: 10. CDR3 length: 15 amino acids. The CDR3, as DNA: TGTGCCAGCAGCTCAACCTTCGGGACAGTTGGGGAGCTGTTTTTT. Its protein product is CASSSTFGTVGELFF. Drawing the rest from reference TRBV5-6 and TRBJ2-2, the complete variable domain is DAGVTQSPTHLIKTRGQQVTLRCSPKSGHDTVSWYQQALGQGPQFIFQYYEEEERQRGNFPDRFSGHQFPNYSSELNVNALLLGDSALYLCASSSTFGTVGELFFGEGSRLTVL.

This chain uses TRBV5-1 with TRBJ1-2; D not certain. The CDR3 is made up of 13 amino acids. Germline V gives CDR1 SGHRS, CDR2 YFSETQ. V was cut by 3 bases and J by 7 bases, with 13 bases left in between. This CDR3 is CASSSEALSGYTF. The CDR3 DNA reads TGCGCCAGCAGCTCGGAGGCCCTTTCTGGCTACACCTTC.

J is TRBJ2-2 and V is TRBV5-1; TRBD1 is a possible D gene (5 bases). Deletions cut 0 bases from V and 5 bases from J, with 17 bases between. Germline V gene data show CDR1 as SGHRS and CDR2 as YFSETQ. The CDR3 consists of 17 residues. The CDR3 bases are TGCGCCAGCAGCTTGGACAGGATAGGGTCTACGACCGGGGAGCTGTTTTTT. It encodes CASSLDRIGSTTGELFF.

V gene TRBV28 combines with J gene TRBJ2-7; tentatively, D is TRBD2 (6 bases). CDR3 size: 14 residues. Deletions cut 7 bases from V and 4 bases from J, with 17 bases between. Per germline, CDR1 MDHEN and CDR2 SYDVKM. The chain's CDR3 is CASTKPGGGYEQYF. The CDR3 DNA reads TGTGCCAGCACCAAACCCGGTGGGGGGTACGAGCAGTACTTC.

The chain joins TRBV27 to TRBJ2-3; D is ambiguous. The CDR3 extends over 12 amino acids. Looked up from germline, CDR1 is MNHEY and CDR2 is SMNVEV (reference sequence). Trimming took 5 bases from V and 1 from J, leaving 4 bases between them. The CDR3 coding sequence is TGTGCCAGCAGTCGGGGCACAGATACGCAGTATTTT. Its protein is CASSRGTDTQYF.

A few counts support this clone. The chain recombines TRBV5-8 with TRBJ1-2; TRBD1 is a possible D gene (6 bases). V was trimmed by 5 bases and J by 6 bases, leaving 14 bases between them. Per germline, CDR1 SGHTS and CDR2 YDEGEE. The CDR3 loop spans 13 amino acids. CDR3 loop: CASRRAGVDGYTF. In nucleotides, the CDR3 is TGTGCCAGCAGGAGGGCAGGGGTAGATGGCTACACCTTC.